These T cell receptor beta chains were read from a single sample in a study of control samples from healthy donors and cancer patients. The table came from immunoSEQ multiplex PCR; TCRdb's copy has only in-frame clones and leaves some out. The sample includes under 150,000 clones, just under 90% of them seen just once. Sequencing input: PBMCs. The origin of the receptors is a man aged 45 to 65 with head and neck cancer. Each CDR3 is given with its conserved first and last residue. D genes are given only for firm matches. Size is omitted from some rows. Given values are once, few, many or a class for expanded clones.

j_call v_call d_call clone_size cdr3_aa cdr3_nt
TRBJ1-1 TRBV29-1 - - CSVEETARGTEAFF TGCAGCGTTGAGGAGACTGCGAGGGGCACTGAAGCTTTCTTT
TRBJ2-7 TRBV7-9 - - CASSSTYRAEEQYF TGTGCCAGCAGCTCCACGTACAGGGCTGAGGAGCAGTACTTC
TRBJ2-1 TRBV24-1 TRBD2 - CATSGLAGGYEQFF TGTGCCACCAGTGGACTAGCGGGGGGCTATGAGCAGTTCTTC
TRBJ1-3 TRBV19 - - CASRAGSSSGNTIYF TGTGCCAGTAGGGCAGGGTCGAGCTCTGGAAACACCATATATTTT
TRBJ1-6 TRBV5-1 TRBD1 once CASSSGQGNSPLHF TGCGCCAGCAGCTCAGGACAGGGGAATTCACCCCTCCACTTT
TRBJ2-7 TRBV6-1 - - CASSEGHSVEQYF TGTGCCAGCAGCGAAGGCCACTCGGTCGAGCAGTACTTC
TRBJ2-2 TRBV12-3/TRBV12-4 - - CASGGQNTGELFF TGTGCCAGCGGGGGACAGAACACCGGGGAGCTGTTTTTT
TRBJ1-2 TRBV19 TRBD1 - CASSIGTGPSTNGYTF TGTGCCAGTAGTATCGGGACAGGACCCAGCACTAATGGCTACACCTTC
TRBJ2-7 TRBV19 - once CASSTPSREFPYEQYF TGTGCCAGTAGTACCCCGTCCAGAGAATTTCCCTACGAGCAGTACTTC
TRBJ2-1 TRBV10-2 TRBD2 - CASGLGAGGDNEQFF TGCGCCAGCGGACTCGGTGCGGGGGGGGACAATGAGCAGTTCTTC
TRBJ1-3 TRBV27 - - CASSLSGTPGNTIYF TGTGCCAGCAGTTTATCAGGGACGCCTGGAAACACCATATATTTT
TRBJ2-5 TRBV3-1/TRBV3-2 - - CASSQQGWGETQYF TGTGCCAGCAGCCAACAAGGGTGGGGAGAGACCCAGTACTTC
TRBJ2-1 TRBV27 - - CASSLGGVGNEQFF TGTGCCAGCAGTTTAGGAGGGGTGGGCAATGAGCAGTTCTTC
TRBJ2-3 TRBV14 TRBD2 - CASSQSGGRTLGPTDTQYF TGTGCCAGCAGCCAATCTGGCGGGAGAACCTTAGGCCCCACAGATACGCAGTATTTT
TRBJ1-4 TRBV14 - - CASSPRRGEKLFF TGTGCCAGCAGCCCCAGACGGGGTGAAAAACTGTTTTTT
TRBJ1-2 TRBV5-4 - - CASSLDGGQWDGYTF TGTGCCAGCAGCTTGGATGGGGGGCAGTGGGATGGCTACACCTTC
TRBJ2-3 TRBV9 TRBD2 - CASSVGVAGGRGDTQYF TGTGCCAGCAGCGTAGGTGTAGCGGGGGGGCGAGGAGATACGCAGTATTTT
TRBJ2-7 TRBV2 TRBD1 - CASTRDSSYEQYF TGTGCCAGCACTCGGGACAGTTCCTACGAGCAGTACTTC
TRBJ1-4 TRBV2 - - CASRNPWAVLNEKLFF TGTGCCAGCAGGAACCCCTGGGCGGTCCTCAATGAAAAACTGTTTTTT
TRBJ2-2 TRBV5-1 - - CASSFVVRNTGELFF TGCGCCAGCAGCTTCGTGGTTCGGAACACCGGGGAGCTGTTTTTT
TRBJ2-5 TRBV2 - once CASSDRKETQYF TGTGCCAGCAGTGACAGGAAAGAGACCCAGTACTTC
TRBJ1-1 TRBV6-5 - few CASRESGRSTEAFF TGTGCCAGTAGGGAGTCAGGGCGGAGCACTGAAGCTTTCTTT
TRBJ2-1 TRBV6-5 - - CASSYSSIGGNEQFF TGTGCCAGCAGTTACTCGAGTATAGGGGGGAATGAGCAGTTCTTC